What follows is one TCR beta chain and its context. TCRdb's copy holds only in-frame clones and misses some; the assay was immunoSEQ multiplex PCR. Of 80,000 or so clones listed, roughly 90% are singletons. The sample comes from a study of control samples from healthy donors and cancer patients. The CDR3 has 14 amino acids. The V and J ends lost 6 bases and 4 bases respectively, with 14 bases between them. CDR1 and CDR2 from the germline V gene are MNHNY and SVGAGI (reference sequence). This clonotype was obtained from a man over 45 in good health. This chain joins TRBV6-6 and TRBJ2-3; D unclear. Sequenced: blood. Here the CDR3 DNA reads TGTGCCAGCAGCTACCTAGACCTGGCAGATACGCAGTATTTT. This sequence encodes CASSYLDLADTQYF.